This TCR beta chain was profiled in a study of early T cells in non-severe SARS-CoV-2 infection. MiXCR, run by TCRdb on the 5' RACE reads, gives a single entry per CDR3 protein. The data show 65,000 to 95,000 distinct CDR3 sequences, about 16% seen once. V was pared by 1 base and J by 7 bases, with 8 bases between. The germline V gene encodes CDR1 SGHRS and CDR2 YFSETQ. The CDR3 length is 12 residues. The origin of this receptor is an adult who was a healthcare worker with PCR-confirmed SARS-CoV-2 infection or an uninfected control (not recorded which). Sequencing input: whole blood. The V call is TRBV5-1, the J call TRBJ1-1; possible D gene TRBD1, 5 bases. The CDR3 region has the DNA TGCGCCAGCAGCTTGAAGGGACTTGAAGCTTTCTTT. Translation gives CASSLKGLEAFF.